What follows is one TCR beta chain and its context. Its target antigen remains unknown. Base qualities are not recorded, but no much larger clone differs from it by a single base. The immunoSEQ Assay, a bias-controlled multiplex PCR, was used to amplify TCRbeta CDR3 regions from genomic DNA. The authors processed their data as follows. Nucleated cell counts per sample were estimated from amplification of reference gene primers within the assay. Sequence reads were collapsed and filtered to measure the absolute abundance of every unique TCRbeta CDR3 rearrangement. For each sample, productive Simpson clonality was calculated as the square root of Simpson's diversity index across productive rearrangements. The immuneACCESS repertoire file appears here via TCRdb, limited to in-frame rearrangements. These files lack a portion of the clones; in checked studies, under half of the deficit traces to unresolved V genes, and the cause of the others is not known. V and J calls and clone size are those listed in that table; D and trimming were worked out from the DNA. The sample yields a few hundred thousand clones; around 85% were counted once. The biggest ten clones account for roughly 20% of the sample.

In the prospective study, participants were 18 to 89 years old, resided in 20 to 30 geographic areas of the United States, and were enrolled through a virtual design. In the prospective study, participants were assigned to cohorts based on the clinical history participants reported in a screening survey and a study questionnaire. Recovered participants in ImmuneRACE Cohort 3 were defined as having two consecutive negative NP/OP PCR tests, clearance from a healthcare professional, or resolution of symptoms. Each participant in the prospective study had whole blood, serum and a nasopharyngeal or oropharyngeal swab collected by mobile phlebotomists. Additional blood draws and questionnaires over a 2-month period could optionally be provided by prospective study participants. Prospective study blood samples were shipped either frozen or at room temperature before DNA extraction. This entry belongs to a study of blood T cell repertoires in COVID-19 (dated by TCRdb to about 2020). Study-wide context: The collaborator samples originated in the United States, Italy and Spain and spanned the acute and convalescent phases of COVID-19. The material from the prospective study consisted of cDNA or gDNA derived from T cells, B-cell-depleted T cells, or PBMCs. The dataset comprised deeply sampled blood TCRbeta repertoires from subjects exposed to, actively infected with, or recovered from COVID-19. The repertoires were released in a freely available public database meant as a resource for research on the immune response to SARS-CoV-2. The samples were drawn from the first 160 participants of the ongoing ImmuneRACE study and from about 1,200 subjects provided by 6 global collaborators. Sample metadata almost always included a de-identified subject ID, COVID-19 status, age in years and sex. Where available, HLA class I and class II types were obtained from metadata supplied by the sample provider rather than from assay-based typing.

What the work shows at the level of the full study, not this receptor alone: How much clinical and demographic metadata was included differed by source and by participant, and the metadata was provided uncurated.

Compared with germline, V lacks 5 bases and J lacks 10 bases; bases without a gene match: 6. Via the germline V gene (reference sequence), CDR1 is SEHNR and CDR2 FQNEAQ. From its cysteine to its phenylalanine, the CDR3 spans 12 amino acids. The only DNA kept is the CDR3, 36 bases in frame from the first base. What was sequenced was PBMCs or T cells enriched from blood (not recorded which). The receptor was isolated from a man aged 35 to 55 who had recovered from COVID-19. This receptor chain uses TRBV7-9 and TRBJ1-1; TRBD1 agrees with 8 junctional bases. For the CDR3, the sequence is CASSAGQAGAFF. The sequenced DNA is TGTGCCAGCAGCGCGGGACAGGCAGGAGCTTTCTTT.